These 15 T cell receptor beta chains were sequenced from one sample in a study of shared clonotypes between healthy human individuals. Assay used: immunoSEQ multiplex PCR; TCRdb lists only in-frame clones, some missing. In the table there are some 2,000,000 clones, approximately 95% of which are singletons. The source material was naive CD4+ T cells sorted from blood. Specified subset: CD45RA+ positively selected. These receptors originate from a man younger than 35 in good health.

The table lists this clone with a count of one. This CDR3 is CASRDTDKDTEAFF. Here the CDR3 DNA reads TGTGCCAGCAGGGACACCGATAAAGACACTGAAGCTTTCTTT. The chain links TRBV6-5 to TRBJ1-1; TRBD1 might be the D (5 bases). The V gene's germline CDR1 is MNHEY and CDR2 SVGAGI. This CDR3 is built from 14 residues. Trimming cost V 6 bases and J 3 bases, with 14 bases left between them.

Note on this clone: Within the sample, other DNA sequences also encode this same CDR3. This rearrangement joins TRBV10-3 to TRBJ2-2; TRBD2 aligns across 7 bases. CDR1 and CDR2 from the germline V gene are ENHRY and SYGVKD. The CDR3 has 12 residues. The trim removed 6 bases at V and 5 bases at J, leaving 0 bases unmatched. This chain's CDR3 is CAIRGGTGELFF. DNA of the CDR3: TGTGCCATCAGGGGGGGGACCGGGGAGCTGTTTTTT.

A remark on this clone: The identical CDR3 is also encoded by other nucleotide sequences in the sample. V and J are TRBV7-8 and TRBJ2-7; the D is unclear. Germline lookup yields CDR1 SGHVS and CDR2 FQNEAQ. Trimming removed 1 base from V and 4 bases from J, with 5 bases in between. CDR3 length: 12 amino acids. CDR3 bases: TGTGCCAGCAGCTTAGTAGGTTACGAGCAGTACTTC. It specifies CASSLVGYEQYF.

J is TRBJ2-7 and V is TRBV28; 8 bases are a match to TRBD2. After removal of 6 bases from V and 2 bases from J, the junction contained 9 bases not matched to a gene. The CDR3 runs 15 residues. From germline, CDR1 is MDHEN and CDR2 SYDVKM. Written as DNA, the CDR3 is TGTGCCAGCAGATCAACCGGGACTAGAACCTACGAGCAGTACTTC. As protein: CASRSTGTRTYEQYF.

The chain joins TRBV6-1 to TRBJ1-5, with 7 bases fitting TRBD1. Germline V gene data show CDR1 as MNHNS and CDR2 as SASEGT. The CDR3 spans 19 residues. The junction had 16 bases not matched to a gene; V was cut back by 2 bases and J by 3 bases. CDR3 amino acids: CASSEKGFLTGSVNQPQHF. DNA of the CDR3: TGTGCCAGCAGTGAAAAGGGTTTTCTGACAGGGTCCGTCAATCAGCCCCAGCATTTT.

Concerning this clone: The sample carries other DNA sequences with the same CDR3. DNA of the CDR3: TGCAGTGCCACAGGAATCTACGAGCAGTACTTC. This gives the protein CSATGIYEQYF. The chain joins TRBV20-1 to TRBJ2-7; D is possibly TRBD1 (5 bases). V gave up 6 bases and J gave up 3 bases, with 9 bases separating them. Germline CDR1 reads DFQATT; CDR2 reads SNEGSKA (reference sequence). The CDR3 sequence is 11 residues long.

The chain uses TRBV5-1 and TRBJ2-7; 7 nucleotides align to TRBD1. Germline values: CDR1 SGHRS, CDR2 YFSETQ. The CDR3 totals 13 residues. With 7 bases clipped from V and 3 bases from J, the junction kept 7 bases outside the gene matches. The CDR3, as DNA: TGCGCCAGCGGACGAACAGGGGACTACGAGCAGTACTTC. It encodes CASGRTGDYEQYF.

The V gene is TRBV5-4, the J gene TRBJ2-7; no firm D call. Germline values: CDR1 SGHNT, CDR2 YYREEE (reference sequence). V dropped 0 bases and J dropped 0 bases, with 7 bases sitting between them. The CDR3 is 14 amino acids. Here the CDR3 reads CASSLGVSSYEQYF. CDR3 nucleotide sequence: TGTGCCAGCAGCTTGGGGGTCAGCTCCTACGAGCAGTACTTC.

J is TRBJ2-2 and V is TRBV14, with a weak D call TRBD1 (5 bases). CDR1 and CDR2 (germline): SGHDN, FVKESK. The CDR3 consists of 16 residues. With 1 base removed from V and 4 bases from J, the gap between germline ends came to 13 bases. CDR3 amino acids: CASSQVHPTATGELFF. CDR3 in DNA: TGTGCCAGCAGCCAAGTTCACCCGACAGCCACCGGGGAGCTGTTTTTT.

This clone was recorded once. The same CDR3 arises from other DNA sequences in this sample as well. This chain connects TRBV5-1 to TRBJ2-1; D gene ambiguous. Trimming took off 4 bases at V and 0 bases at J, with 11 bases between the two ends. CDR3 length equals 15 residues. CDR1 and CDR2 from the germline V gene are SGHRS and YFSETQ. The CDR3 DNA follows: TGCGCCAGCAGCCCGGACCCCGGCTCCTACAATGAGCAGTTCTTC. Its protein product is CASSPDPGSYNEQFF.

The CDR3 nucleotides read TGTGCCAGCAGAGCCCAGGGGAACTATGGCTACACCTTC. Amino acids: CASRAQGNYGYTF. V is TRBV16 and J is TRBJ1-2; maybe TRBD1 (6 bases). Germline CDR1 KGHSY, CDR2 FQNENV. This CDR3 is built from 13 residues. The germline V and J ends were trimmed by 6 bases and 2 bases, with 10 bases remaining between them.

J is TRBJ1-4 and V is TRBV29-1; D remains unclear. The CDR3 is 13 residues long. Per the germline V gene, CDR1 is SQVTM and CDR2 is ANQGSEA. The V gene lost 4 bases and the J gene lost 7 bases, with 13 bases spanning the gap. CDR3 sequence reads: CSVVVKSGEKLFF. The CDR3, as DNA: TGCAGCGTTGTGGTTAAATCGGGTGAAAAACTGTTTTTT.

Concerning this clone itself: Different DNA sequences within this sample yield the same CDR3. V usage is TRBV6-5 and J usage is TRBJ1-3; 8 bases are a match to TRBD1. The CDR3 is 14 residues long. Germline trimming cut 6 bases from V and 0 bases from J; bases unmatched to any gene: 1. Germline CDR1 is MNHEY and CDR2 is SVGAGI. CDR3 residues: CASRTGVSGNTIYF. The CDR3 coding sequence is TGTGCCAGCAGGACAGGGGTCTCTGGAAACACCATATATTTT.

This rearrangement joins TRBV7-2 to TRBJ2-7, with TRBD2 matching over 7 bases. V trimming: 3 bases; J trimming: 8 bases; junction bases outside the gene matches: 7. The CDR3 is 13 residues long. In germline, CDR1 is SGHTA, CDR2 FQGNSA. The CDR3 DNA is TGTGCCAGCAGCTTGGAGCGGGGTGCCAAGCAGTACTTC. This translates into CASSLERGAKQYF.

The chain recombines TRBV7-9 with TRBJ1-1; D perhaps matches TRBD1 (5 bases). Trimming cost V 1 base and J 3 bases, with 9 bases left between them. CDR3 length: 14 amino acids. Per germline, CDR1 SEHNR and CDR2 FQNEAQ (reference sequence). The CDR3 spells CASSLGGIYTEAFF. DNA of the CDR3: TGTGCCAGCAGCTTAGGGGGCATCTACACTGAAGCTTTCTTT.